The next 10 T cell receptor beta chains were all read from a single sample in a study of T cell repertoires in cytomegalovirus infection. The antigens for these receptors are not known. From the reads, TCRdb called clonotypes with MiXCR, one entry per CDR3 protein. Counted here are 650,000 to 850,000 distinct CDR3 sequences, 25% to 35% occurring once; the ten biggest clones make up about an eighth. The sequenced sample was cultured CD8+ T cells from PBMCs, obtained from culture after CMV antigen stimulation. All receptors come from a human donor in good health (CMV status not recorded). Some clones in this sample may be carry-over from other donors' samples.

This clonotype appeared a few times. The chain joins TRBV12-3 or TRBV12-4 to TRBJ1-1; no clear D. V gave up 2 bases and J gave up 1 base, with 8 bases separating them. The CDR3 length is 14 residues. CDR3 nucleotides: TGTGCCAGCAGTTTATTCGGGAGGAACACTGAAGCTTTCTTT. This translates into CASSLFGRNTEAFF.

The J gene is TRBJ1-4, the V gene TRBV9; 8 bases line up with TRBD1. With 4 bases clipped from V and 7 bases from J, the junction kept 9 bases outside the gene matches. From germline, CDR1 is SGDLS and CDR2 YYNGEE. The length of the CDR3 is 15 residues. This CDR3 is CASSPRTGRAEKLFF. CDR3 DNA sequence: TGTGCCAGCAGCCCCCGGACAGGGCGCGCTGAAAAACTGTTTTTT.

Here the CDR3 DNA reads TGTGCCAGCAGTTTAGAGAGGGCCGAGGTCACTGAAGCTTTCTTT. Protein: CASSLERAEVTEAFF. The chain carries TRBV27 and TRBJ1-1; D unclear. This CDR3 has 15 residues. The V and J ends lost 2 bases and 4 bases respectively, with 14 bases between them. The V gene's germline CDR1 is MNHEY and CDR2 SMNVEV (reference sequence).

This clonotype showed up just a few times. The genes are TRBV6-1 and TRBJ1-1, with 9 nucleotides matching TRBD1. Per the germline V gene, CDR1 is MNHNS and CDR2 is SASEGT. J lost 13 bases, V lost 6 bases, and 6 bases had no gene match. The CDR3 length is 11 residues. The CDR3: CASRTGQGDFF. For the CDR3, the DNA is TGTGCCAGCAGGACGGGACAGGGAGATTTCTTT.

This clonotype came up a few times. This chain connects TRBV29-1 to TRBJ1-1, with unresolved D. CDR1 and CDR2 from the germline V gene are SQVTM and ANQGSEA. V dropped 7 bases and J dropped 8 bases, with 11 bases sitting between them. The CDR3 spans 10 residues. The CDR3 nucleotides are TGCAGCGGCTTCCAAAGAGAAGCTTTCTTT. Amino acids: CSGFQREAFF.

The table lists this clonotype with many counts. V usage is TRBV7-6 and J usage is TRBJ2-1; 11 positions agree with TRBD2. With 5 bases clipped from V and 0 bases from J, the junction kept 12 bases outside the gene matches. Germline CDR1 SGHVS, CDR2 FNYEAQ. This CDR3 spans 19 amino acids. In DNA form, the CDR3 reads TGTGCCAGCAGCCGTACACTAGCGGGGGCGCCGAGCTCCTACAATGAGCAGTTCTTC. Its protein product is CASSRTLAGAPSSYNEQFF.

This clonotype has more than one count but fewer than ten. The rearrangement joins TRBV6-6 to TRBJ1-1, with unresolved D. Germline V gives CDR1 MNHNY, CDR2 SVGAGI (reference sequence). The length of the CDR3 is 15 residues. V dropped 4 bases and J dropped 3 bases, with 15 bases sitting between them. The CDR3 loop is CASSSHGSLYTEAFF. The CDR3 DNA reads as TGTGCCAGCAGTTCCCATGGTAGTCTGTACACTGAAGCTTTCTTT.

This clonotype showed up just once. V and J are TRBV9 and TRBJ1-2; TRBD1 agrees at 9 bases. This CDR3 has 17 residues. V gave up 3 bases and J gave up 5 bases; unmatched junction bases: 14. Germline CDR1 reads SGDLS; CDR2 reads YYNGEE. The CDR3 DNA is TGTGCCAGCAGCGGGAGTTGGCTCCAGACAGGGGGATATGGCTACACCTTC. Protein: CASSGSWLQTGGYGYTF. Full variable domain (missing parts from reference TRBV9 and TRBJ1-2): DSGVTQTPKHLITATGQRVTLRCSPRSGDLSVYWYQQSLDQGLQFLIQYYNGEERAKGNILERFSAQQFPDLHSELNLSSLELGDSALYFCASSGSWLQTGGYGYTFGSGTRLTVV.

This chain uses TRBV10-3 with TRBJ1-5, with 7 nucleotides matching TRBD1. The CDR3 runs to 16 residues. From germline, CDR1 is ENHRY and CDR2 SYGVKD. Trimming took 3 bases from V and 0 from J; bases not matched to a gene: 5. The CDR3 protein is CAISDSGQYSNQPQHF. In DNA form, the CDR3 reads TGTGCCATCAGTGATTCGGGACAGTATAGCAATCAGCCCCAGCATTTT.

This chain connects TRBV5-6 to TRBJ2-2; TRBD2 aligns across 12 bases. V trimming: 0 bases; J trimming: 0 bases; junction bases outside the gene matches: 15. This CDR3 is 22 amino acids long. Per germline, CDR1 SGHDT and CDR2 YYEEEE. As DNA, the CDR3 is TGTGCCAGCAGCTTGGAACGTACGGGTACTAGCGGGGGGTACCCGAACACCGGGGAGCTGTTTTTT. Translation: CASSLERTGTSGGYPNTGELFF. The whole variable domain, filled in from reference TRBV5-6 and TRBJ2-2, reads DAGVTQSPTHLIKTRGQQVTLRCSPKSGHDTVSWYQQALGQGPQFIFQYYEEEERQRGNFPDRFSGHQFPNYSSELNVNALLLGDSALYLCASSLERTGTSGGYPNTGELFFGEGSRLTVL.